This is a list of T cell receptor beta chains from one sample in a study of regulatory T cells in long-lasting Graves disease. In TCRdb, the multiplex PCR reads were re-called with MiXCR into one record per CDR3 protein. Of hundreds of thousands of distinct CDR3 sequences in the sample, 15% to 20% were seen once. These data were also reused for a study on T cells in Graves' hyperthyroidism and ophthalmopathy.

The sequencing here drew on peripheral blood mononuclear cells (PBMCs), taken at new diagnosis, from a patient treated with antithyroid drugs. These receptors were collected from a woman aged 35-65 years with Graves disease. CDR3s include the opening cysteine and the closing phenylalanine or tryptophan. A D gene is named only where the DNA matches it firmly. Size is stated for part of the rows, as once, few or many counts, or as a class when the clone is expanded.

d_gene	j_gene	abundance	v_gene	CDR3nt	CDR3aa
NA	TRBJ2-5	few	TRBV19	TGTGCCAGTAGTATTTCCGGGGTTGGGTCCCAAGAGACCCAGTACTTC	CASSISGVGSQETQYF
NA	TRBJ2-1	many	TRBV20-1	TGCAGTGCCCGAGACCCCGGGAGATACTCTTACAATGAGCAGTTCTTC	CSARDPGRYSYNEQFF
NA	TRBJ2-7	many	TRBV5-5	TGTGCCAGCAGCTTGACCCTCGGGACGGCTACCTACGAGCAGTACTTC	CASSLTLGTATYEQYF
TRBD1	TRBJ2-1	many	TRBV10-2	TGCGCCACCCGTTCCGACCTGTCCGGACAGGTGAACAATGAGCAGTTCTTC	CATRSDLSGQVNNEQFF
NA	TRBJ1-5	many	TRBV30	TGTGCCTGGAGTGTACGGCATTACAGACTGTATAGCAATCAGCCCCAGCATTTT	CAWSVRHYRLYSNQPQHF
NA	TRBJ1-5	many	TRBV2	TGTGCCAGCAGTGAAACAGGGTCCAGCAATCAGCCCCAGCATTTT	CASSETGSSNQPQHF
NA	TRBJ1-5	many	TRBV30	TGTGCCTGGGGACCGGGACACAGGGCTTCGCCCCAGCATTTT	CAWGPGHRASPQHF
NA	TRBJ1-1	NA	TRBV3-1	TGTGCCAGCAGACCCGGCGGTGCTGAAGCTTTCTTT	CASRPGGAEAFF
TRBD1	TRBJ1-4	many	TRBV4-1	TGCGCCAGCAGCCAAGATGGGACAGGGTACGGAAAACTGTTTTTT	CASSQDGTGYGKLFF
TRBD2	TRBJ2-1	few	TRBV11-3	TGTGCCAGCAGCTTGGCTGGCGGGGGGGCATCCAATGAGCAGTTCTTC	CASSLAGGGASNEQFF
NA	TRBJ2-2	few	TRBV4-1	TGCGCCAGCAGCCAAGACCTAAGTTATATGGACACCGGGGAGCTGTTTTTT	CASSQDLSYMDTGELFF
TRBD2	TRBJ2-5	few	TRBV3-1	TGTGCCAGCAGCCCCCCTAGCGGGGCATCCCAAGAGACCCAGTACTTC	CASSPPSGASQETQYF
NA	TRBJ2-3	NA	TRBV7-9	TGTGCCAGCAGCTTAACCTGGGGTTTGTATTTT	CASSLTWGLYF
TRBD1	TRBJ1-2	NA	TRBV27	TGTGCCAGCAGTGAAGTTGGGACAGCCCTCTATGGCTACACCTTC	CASSEVGTALYGYTF
NA	TRBJ1-1	many	TRBV7-9	TGTGCCAGCAGCTTTTCTTTCGACACTGAAGCTTTCTTT	CASSFSFDTEAFF
NA	TRBJ1-4	NA	TRBV6-2/TRBV6-3	TGTGCCAGCAGTTACTCACAGGCATTCGGGAAGGCTCGTGAAAAACTGTTTTTT	CASSYSQAFGKAREKLFF
NA	TRBJ1-1	many	TRBV15	TGTGCCACCAGCGGCAGGGTTGAGACTGAAGCTTTCTTT	CATSGRVETEAFF
TRBD2	TRBJ2-1	many	TRBV2	TGTGCCAGCAGTGAACGGCTAGCGGGGGGACTTAACAATGAGCAGTTCTTC	CASSERLAGGLNNEQFF
TRBD1	TRBJ2-6	NA	TRBV7-9	TGTGCCAGCAGCTCGGGACAGGGAAGCTCTGGGGCCAACGTCCTGACTTTC	CASSSGQGSSGANVLTF
TRBD1	TRBJ2-4	many	TRBV30	TGTGCCTGGAGCGGGACAGGGAACAAAAACATTCAGTACTTC	CAWSGTGNKNIQYF
NA	TRBJ1-1	NA	TRBV30	TGTGCCTTACTGAGGGGGATAGGGGATATAGTCAGCACTGAAGCTTTCTTT	CALLRGIGDIVSTEAFF
TRBD1	TRBJ2-1	NA	TRBV12-3/TRBV12-4	TGTGCCAGCGAGGGACAGGGGGCGTTCAATGAGCAGTTCTTC	CASEGQGAFNEQFF
NA	TRBJ2-7	many	TRBV2	TGTGCCAGCAGTCTCGGGGCGATCGAGCAGTACTTC	CASSLGAIEQYF
NA	TRBJ1-3	many	TRBV5-6	TGTGCCAGCAGCCTGGCAGGGCCCGGAAACACCATATATTTT	CASSLAGPGNTIYF
TRBD2	TRBJ2-5	few	TRBV20-1	TGCAGTGCGACTCAAGCGGGGGGCCTAGAGACCCAGTACTTC	CSATQAGGLETQYF
NA	TRBJ2-4	NA	TRBV5-1	TGCGCCAGCAGGCAAACAGGGTTTGGTGGCATTCAGTACTTC	CASRQTGFGGIQYF
NA	TRBJ2-5	once	TRBV20-1	TGCAGTGCTAATAGGCTGGCAGGGGTACCCCAAGAGACCCAGTACTTC	CSANRLAGVPQETQYF
NA	TRBJ2-2	few	TRBV9	TGTGCCAGCAGCGTAGGGGGCTCGTACACCGGGGAGCTGTTTTTT	CASSVGGSYTGELFF
NA	TRBJ2-2	many	TRBV5-1	TGCGCCAGCAGCTTCCGAGCGACGACAAACACCGGGGAGCTGTTTTTT	CASSFRATTNTGELFF
TRBD1	TRBJ1-1	NA	TRBV2	TGTGCCAGCAATTTACAGGGGATGGACACTGAAGCTTTCTTT	CASNLQGMDTEAFF
TRBD1	TRBJ1-1	many	TRBV6-1	TGTGCCACCAAAGGGACAGTTACTACGAACACTGAAGCTTTCTTT	CATKGTVTTNTEAFF
NA	TRBJ1-1	many	TRBV9	TGTGCCAGCAGCGTAGTTGAATCCACTGAAGCTTTCTTT	CASSVVESTEAFF
NA	TRBJ2-1	many	TRBV7-2	TGTGCCAGCAGCCTCCCTCACAATGAGCAGTTCTTC	CASSLPHNEQFF
NA	TRBJ2-5	few	TRBV2	TGTGCCAGCAGTTCTCTAGCAGAGACCCAGTACTTC	CASSSLAETQYF
NA	TRBJ2-5	NA	TRBV13	TGTGCCAGCAGCTTACTCCACAGAGACCAAGAGACCCAGTACTTC	CASSLLHRDQETQYF
TRBD1	TRBJ2-7	few	TRBV12-3/TRBV12-4	TGTGCCAGCAGTATCCGGGACAGGGGGTTCTCCTACGAGCAGTACTTC	CASSIRDRGFSYEQYF
NA	TRBJ2-1	NA	TRBV12-3/TRBV12-4	TGTGCCAGCAGTCAATTAAAGCTCTTGAGTAGCTCCTACAATGAGCAGTTCTTC	CASSQLKLLSSSYNEQFF
NA	TRBJ2-7	few	TRBV18	TGTGCCAGCTCACCCTCGTCAGCCTCCTACGAGCAGTACTTC	CASSPSSASYEQYF
TRBD1	TRBJ1-5	many	TRBV18	TGTGCCAGCTCACCAGTCGACAGGGCCGATCAGCCCCAGCATTTT	CASSPVDRADQPQHF
NA	TRBJ2-2	many	TRBV2	TGTGCCAGCAGTGAGACAGGACCGTACACCGGGGAGCTGTTTTTT	CASSETGPYTGELFF
NA	TRBJ2-7	many	TRBV12-3/TRBV12-4	TGTGCCAGCAGCCCTGGGGCGGCGGCCGAGCAGTACTTC	CASSPGAAAEQYF
TRBD1	TRBJ1-2	many	TRBV28	TGTGCCAGCAGTTTAGGGGGACAGGGGGGCCCTAACTATGGCTACACCTTC	CASSLGGQGGPNYGYTF
NA	TRBJ1-4	few	TRBV29-1	TGCAGCGTTTGGGATGAAAAACTGTTTTTT	CSVWDEKLFF
NA	TRBJ1-3	NA	TRBV7-9	TGTGCCAGCATTCCTCTGGGGGGAATCTCTGGAAACACCATATATTTT	CASIPLGGISGNTIYF
NA	TRBJ1-1	NA	TRBV10-3	TGTGCCATCAGTGAGAGGGACCTTATGAACACTGAAGCTTTCTTT	CAISERDLMNTEAFF
NA	TRBJ2-1	few	TRBV6-5	TGTGCCAGCAGTTACTCGGGTGGACCAAGCTCCTACAATGAGCAGTTCTTC	CASSYSGGPSSYNEQFF
NA	TRBJ2-5	NA	TRBV15	TGTGCCACCAGCAGAGAAACCGGGACCCAGTACTTC	CATSRETGTQYF
NA	TRBJ1-5	many	TRBV11-3	TGTGCCAGCAAATCAATTGGGGGGGGCCTTAGCAATCAGCCCCAGCATTTT	CASKSIGGGLSNQPQHF
NA	TRBJ1-5	few	TRBV6-1	TGTGCCAGCAGCGGAGACAGCCGTAATCAGCCCCAGCATTTT	CASSGDSRNQPQHF
NA	TRBJ2-3	NA	TRBV19	TGTGCCAGTAGTATTGGCAGCCGGGGCTACACGCAGTATTTT	CASSIGSRGYTQYF
NA	TRBJ1-1	NA	TRBV25-1	TGTGCCAGCAGTGAAACCATTCCGAACACTGAAGCTTTCTTT	CASSETIPNTEAFF
NA	TRBJ2-3	NA	TRBV5-1	TGCGCCAGCAGCCCCCGGGACGGTCCAGATACGCAGTATTTT	CASSPRDGPDTQYF
NA	TRBJ2-7	NA	TRBV5-1	TGCGCCAGCAGCTTTGGGCCCAACTACGAGCAGTACTTC	CASSFGPNYEQYF
TRBD1	TRBJ2-2	NA	TRBV9	TGTGCCAGCAGCGTAGGGACAGGGGGCACCGGGGAGCTGTTTTTT	CASSVGTGGTGELFF
NA	TRBJ1-2	NA	TRBV19	TGTGCCAGTAGTACAGCCTGGACGGAGCCTTATGGCTACACCTTC	CASSTAWTEPYGYTF
TRBD1	TRBJ1-1	NA	TRBV6-4	TGTGCCAGCAGTCCTATCGAGTGCCTCAGGGGGGACGAAGCTTTCTTT	CASSPIECLRGDEAFF
NA	TRBJ1-2	many	TRBV3-1	TGTGCCAGCAGCCAAGAAGGACAGTATGGCTACACCTTC	CASSQEGQYGYTF
NA	TRBJ2-1	once	TRBV9	TGTGCCAGCAGCGTAGGCTCACACAATGAGCAGTTCTTC	CASSVGSHNEQFF
NA	TRBJ1-2	few	TRBV15	TGTGCCACCAGCAAAGGGAAGGGAGGCTACACCTTC	CATSKGKGGYTF